A single TCR beta chain is shown here with its context. Sequencing of TCR beta covered CD8+ and CD4+ T cells obtained from blood. This sample was taken from a study of CD8 T cells in Susac syndrome. This CDR3 has 11 residues. Germline V gene lookup returns CDR1 SQVTM and CDR2 ANQGSEA. The V and J ends lost 6 bases and 6 bases respectively, with 12 bases between them. RNA was extracted with the RNeasy kit, and a quantity of roughly 0.45 to 1 ug was reverse transcribed using random hexamers. TCRdb reprocessed the immunoSEQ multiplex PCR reads with MiXCR, giving one entry per CDR3 protein. This repertoire shows about 150,000 distinct CDR3 sequences, nearly 97% found once; its top ten account for about 0.15%.

The receptor's source is a human donor with multiple sclerosis. This chain joins TRBV29-1 and TRBJ2-7; D remains ambiguous. Material for sequencing was CD8+ T cells from PBMCs. The CDR3 DNA follows: TGCAGCGTCCCGGACGGTAGCGAGCAGTACTTC. This sequence encodes CSVPDGSEQYF.